This T cell receptor (beta chain) was sequenced in a study of T-cell memory formation after mild COVID-19. General study results and limits: Contracting clones localized mainly to CM and EM when CD4+ and mainly to EMRA when CD8+. Day 15 to 85 contractors were CD4/CD8 balanced; later expanders leaned CD4+. A subset of responding clones appeared in pre-infection memory, suggesting cross-reactive memory joined.

Per the germline V gene, CDR1 is KGHDR and CDR2 is SFDVKD. V lost 4 bases to trimming and J lost 4 bases; unmatched junction nucleotides: 4. There are 14 residues in the CDR3. TCRdb independently ran MiXCR on the 5' RACE reads; one entry per CDR3 protein. This sample has about 390,000 distinct CDR3 sequences, with about a sixth found just once. Remarks on this clonotype: What it recognizes is unknown.

Sequenced sample: PBMCs or a T cell subset sorted from them (not recorded which). This sequence joins TRBV24-1 and TRBJ2-3, with 7 nucleotides matching TRBD2. The source of this sequence is a man in his late teens or twenties who had mild COVID-19 (a few samples of this study predate the infection). Cell type and time point are not known. CDR3 amino acids: CATSDNREADTQYF. CDR3 coding DNA: TGTGCCACCAGTGACAACCGGGAGGCAGATACGCAGTATTTT.